This record covers a single T cell receptor beta chain. The data derive from a study of T cell responses to AZD1222 COVID-19 vaccine. The CDR3 is made up of 16 amino acids. Germline CDR1 is MGHRA and CDR2 is YSYEKL. Trimming cost V 0 bases and J 0 bases, with 9 bases left between them. Here immunoSEQ multiplex PCR was the method, and the copy in TCRdb shows in-frame clones only, minus some. The sample holds tens of thousands of clones, 85% to 90% seen once. The clonotype originates from an adult in good health. The chain links TRBV4-1 to TRBJ1-3, with TRBD1 as a possible D gene (5 bases). The specimen comprised peripheral blood, sampled on day 0 of MenACWY control vaccination. The DNA for the CDR3 is TGCGCCAGCAGCCAAGATTGGGACTTCTCTGGAAACACCATATATTTT. Its protein is CASSQDWDFSGNTIYF.